Listed below are T cell receptor beta chains from one sample, sequenced in a study of beta chain features in type 1 diabetes. Produced via immunoSEQ multiplex PCR; TCRdb's table is partial and in-frame only. The table shows fewer than 350,000 clones, with 14% to 15% occurring only once. The material sequenced was naive CD4+ T cells from blood. All receptors come from a man between 18 and 29 years old with type 1 diabetes. The CDR3 runs from the conserved cysteine through the conserved F or W. D genes are given only for firm matches. Clone size is stated in some rows and not others, as once, few, many or a class when expanded.

abundance,j_gene,v_gene,d_gene,CDR3nt,CDR3aa
few,TRBJ1-1,TRBV23-1,.,TGCGCCAGCAGACCCTCGGGAAAGACACCGAACACTGAAGCTTTCTTT,CASRPSGKTPNTEAFF
few,TRBJ2-1,TRBV7-4,.,TGTGCCAGCAGCTTACAAAACTGCACCTACAATGAGCAGTTCTTC,CASSLQNCTYNEQFF
.,TRBJ2-7,TRBV5-1,.,TGCGCCAGCAGCCCCCCTACCTTAACGACAAACTCCTACGAGCAGTACTTC,CASSPPTLTTNSYEQYF
.,TRBJ2-4,TRBV30,.,TGTGCCTGGAGAGCACAAGGGGGTGCCAAAAACATTCAGTACTTC,CAWRAQGGAKNIQYF
.,TRBJ2-3,TRBV30,.,TGTGCCCGGGGCGGGGGCCGGAGAGATACGCAGTATTTT,CARGGGRRDTQYF
few,TRBJ1-1,TRBV28,.,TGTGCCAGCAGTCCACTCGTTGACAGGAGGAGAGCTTTCTTT,CASSPLVDRRRAFF
few,TRBJ2-2,TRBV5-4,.,TGTGCCAGCAGCTATAAAAATCAGGGTTTAACCGGGGAGCTGTTTTTT,CASSYKNQGLTGELFF
.,TRBJ1-3,TRBV27,TRBD1,TGTGCCAGCCGAACTTACAGGGGCTCTGGAAACACCATATATTTT,CASRTYRGSGNTIYF
.,TRBJ2-7,TRBV4-1,TRBD2,TGCGCCAGCAGCCACTCTAGCGGGGTCACCTACGAGCAGTACTTC,CASSHSSGVTYEQYF
few,TRBJ2-7,TRBV5-1,TRBD2,TGCGCCAGCAGACCTCTAGCGGGAGAGAGGAGCGAGCAGTACTTC,CASRPLAGERSEQYF
few,TRBJ2-1,TRBV15,TRBD1,TGTGCCACCAGCAGAGGGGACAGGGGGAACTCCTACAATGAGCAGTTCTTC,CATSRGDRGNSYNEQFF
.,TRBJ2-7,TRBV30,TRBD1,TGTGCCTGGACGGGACAGTGGAAAACTCACGAGCAGTACTTC,CAWTGQWKTHEQYF
.,TRBJ2-7,TRBV6-1,.,TGTGCCAGCGGGGCCTCCTACGAGCAGTACTTC,CASGASYEQYF
.,TRBJ1-1,TRBV9,TRBD1,TGTGCCAGCAGCGCGACAGGGGTCACTGAAGCTTTCTTT,CASSATGVTEAFF
.,TRBJ2-4,TRBV28,TRBD2,TGTGCCAGCAGTCCTAGCGGGGGCCGGGGGAACATTCAGTACTTC,CASSPSGGRGNIQYF
.,TRBJ2-2,TRBV15,TRBD1,TGTGCCACCAGCAGACCCGGGACAGGGAACACCGGGGAGCTGTTTTTT,CATSRPGTGNTGELFF
.,TRBJ1-2,TRBV18,.,TGTGCCAGCTCACCAGACAGATCCTATGGCTACACCTTC,CASSPDRSYGYTF
.,TRBJ2-2,TRBV5-4,.,TGTGCCAGCAGCTTGGATGCCAGAACCGGGGAGCTGTTTTTT,CASSLDARTGELFF
.,TRBJ1-2,TRBV6-6,.,TGTGCCAGCAGTTACTTGGCCGGGAGGGATGGCTACACCTTC,CASSYLAGRDGYTF
few,TRBJ1-1,TRBV5-1,.,TGCGCCAGCAGCTTAAACAGCATGAACACTGAAGCTTTCTTT,CASSLNSMNTEAFF
.,TRBJ2-1,TRBV5-4,.,TGTGCCAGCAGCTACCAGGGAAGGGAGGATTATGAGCAGTTCTTC,CASSYQGREDYEQFF
.,TRBJ2-7,TRBV28,.,TGTGCCAGCAGTTTCCCGACAGCCTACGAGCAGTACTTC,CASSFPTAYEQYF
once,TRBJ1-1,TRBV23-1,.,TGCGCCAACAGTCAATCGTGTGGACCCCGGGATTCTGAAGCTTTCTTT,CANSQSCGPRDSEAFF
few,TRBJ2-5,TRBV5-1,.,TGCGCCAGCAGCCCAACACCTACAGGGACAGAGACCCAGTACTTC,CASSPTPTGTETQYF
.,TRBJ1-2,TRBV19,.,TGTGCCAGGCTCCAACAGGGATTTCTAGGCTACACCTTC,CARLQQGFLGYTF
few,TRBJ2-1,TRBV6-6,.,TGTGCCAGCAGTTATCCCACAGCGGAGGGGGGGGAGCAGTTCTTC,CASSYPTAEGGEQFF
few,TRBJ2-1,TRBV5-4,.,TGTGCCAGCAGCCCAGACGGGTCGAGCTCCTACAATGAGCAGTTCTTC,CASSPDGSSSYNEQFF
.,TRBJ1-5,TRBV7-9,.,TGTGCCAGCAGCTTAGTGCAGGGCGCGGAGCAGCCCCAGCATTTT,CASSLVQGAEQPQHF
.,TRBJ1-1,TRBV9,.,TGTGCCAGCAGCGTAGCGGGGGGAGCCACTGAAGCTTTCTTT,CASSVAGGATEAFF
.,TRBJ2-7,TRBV12-5,TRBD2,TGTGCTAGTGGTTTGGCACTTGGGAGGGCTTCCTACGAGCAGTACTTC,CASGLALGRASYEQYF
.,TRBJ2-1,TRBV7-9,.,TGTGCCAGCAGCTCGGGCTTAACAGGGACCCGCTCCTACAATGAGCAGTTCTTC,CASSSGLTGTRSYNEQFF
few,TRBJ2-5,TRBV10-3,TRBD2,TGTGCCATCAGTGATGGGACTAAAGAGACCCAGTACTTC,CAISDGTKETQYF
few,TRBJ1-5,TRBV29-1,.,TGCAGCGTTACGGACAGAGACAATCAGCCCCAGCATTTT,CSVTDRDNQPQHF
.,TRBJ1-3,TRBV18,.,TGTGCCAGCTCAAGAACAGGGCTGTCTGGAAACACCATATATTTT,CASSRTGLSGNTIYF
few,TRBJ2-3,TRBV7-9,TRBD2,TGTGCCAGCACTTTAGCGGGGGGGACAGATACGCAGTATTTT,CASTLAGGTDTQYF
.,TRBJ2-7,TRBV11-2,.,TGTGCCAGCAGCTCCACAGGGATCGAGCAGTACTTC,CASSSTGIEQYF
few,TRBJ1-2,TRBV7-2,.,TGTGCCAGCAGCTTAGTATGGACAGCCTATAACTATGGCTACACCTTC,CASSLVWTAYNYGYTF
few,TRBJ2-1,TRBV2,TRBD2,TGTGCCAGCTTGAAGCGGGAAAGCTCCTACAATGAGCAGTTCTTC,CASLKRESSYNEQFF
few,TRBJ2-7,TRBV28,.,TGTGCCATCGGAGGGGCCCCCTACGAGCAGTACTTC,CAIGGAPYEQYF
.,TRBJ2-3,TRBV13,.,TGTGCCAGCAGCTCAACACTTTCTAGAGCAGATACGCAGTATTTT,CASSSTLSRADTQYF
.,TRBJ1-4,TRBV30,.,TGTGCCTGGCAAACCGGGAGCGCAACTAATGAAAAACTGTTTTTT,CAWQTGSATNEKLFF
.,TRBJ1-5,TRBV19,.,TGTGCCAGTAGCCGAGGAGGGGAAGGCAATCAGCCCCAGCATTTT,CASSRGGEGNQPQHF
few,TRBJ2-5,TRBV6-6,TRBD1,TGTGCCAGCAGCAAGGACAGGGGCCGGGAGACCCAGTACTTC,CASSKDRGRETQYF
few,TRBJ1-1,TRBV6-5,TRBD1,TGTGCCAGCAGTCATTCCCTTGGACAGGGACTAGAAGCTTTCTTT,CASSHSLGQGLEAFF
.,TRBJ1-2,TRBV6-5,.,TGTGCCAGCAGTTACTCGAGGCCGGCCCTTGGCTACACCTTC,CASSYSRPALGYTF
.,TRBJ1-2,TRBV4-1,TRBD1,TGCGCCAGCAGCCAAGCCCCTGGACAGGGAAGGGGCTATGGCTACACCTTC,CASSQAPGQGRGYGYTF
few,TRBJ1-3,TRBV13,.,TGTGCCAGCAGCTTCATCCGTAGATTGAGCTCTGGAAACACCATATATTTT,CASSFIRRLSSGNTIYF
.,TRBJ2-5,TRBV5-4,.,TGTGCCAGCAGCTTGTCTCCTAGAGAGACCCAGTACTTC,CASSLSPRETQYF
.,TRBJ1-1,TRBV4-3,.,TGCGCCAGCAGCCAAGATAAATATAACACTGAAGCTTTCTTT,CASSQDKYNTEAFF
few,TRBJ1-3,TRBV9,.,TGTGCCAGCAGCGTCGGGGGGACCTCTGGAAACACCATATATTTT,CASSVGGTSGNTIYF
few,TRBJ2-5,TRBV29-1,TRBD2,TGCAGCTCAGAGGTAGGACTAGGGGAGACCCAGTACTTC,CSSEVGLGETQYF
.,TRBJ2-1,TRBV2,TRBD2,TGTGCCAGCACTTACTTAGCGGGAGGGAACAATGAGCAGTTCTTC,CASTYLAGGNNEQFF
.,TRBJ2-5,TRBV30,.,TGTGCCTGGAGTGGGGGCAACGGAGAGACCCAGTACTTC,CAWSGGNGETQYF
.,TRBJ1-2,TRBV7-9,.,TGTGCCAGCAGCTTGACGGACATCAGTGGCTACACCTTC,CASSLTDISGYTF
.,TRBJ2-3,TRBV15,TRBD2,TGTGCCACCAGCAGAGATGGGAGGGATCGTGCAGATACGCAGTATTTT,CATSRDGRDRADTQYF